These 21 T cell receptor beta chains came from one sample sequenced in a study of OX40 agonist ivuxolimab in advanced cancers. TCRdb's table, derived via immunoSEQ multiplex PCR, lists solely in-frame clones and lacks some. The sample lists some 100,000 clones, 70% to 90% occurring once. The sequencing used CD4+ or CD8+ T cells sorted from blood, collected in a trial of the OX40 agonist ivuxolimab. These TCRs come from an adult with an advanced solid tumor such as melanoma, head and neck, liver or kidney cancer.

The chain recombines TRBV19 with TRBJ1-2, with TRBD1 identical over 11 bases. The length of the CDR3 is 14 residues. V lost 6 bases to trimming and J lost 8 bases; unmatched junction nucleotides: 8. CDR1 is LNHDA and CDR2 is SQIVND in the germline V gene (reference sequence). CDR3 protein: CASRPPDRGRGYTF. CDR3 in DNA: TGTGCCAGTAGGCCTCCGGACAGGGGGCGAGGCTACACCTTC.

This chain links TRBV30 with TRBJ1-5; the D gene is possibly TRBD1 (6 bases). Trimming removed 1 base at V and 1 base at J, with 8 bases between. This CDR3 has 14 amino acids. From germline, CDR1 is GTSNPN and CDR2 SVGIG (reference sequence). The CDR3 loop is CAWSGGGSNQPQHF. The CDR3 DNA reads TGTGCCTGGAGTGGAGGGGGAAGCAATCAGCCCCAGCATTTT.

The V gene is TRBV27, the J gene TRBJ1-2, with D maybe TRBD1 (6 bases). CDR1 and CDR2 from the germline V gene are MNHEY and SMNVEV (reference sequence). The CDR3 totals 16 residues. V was shortened by 5 bases and J by 6 bases, with 22 bases between the two germline ends. CDR3 bases: TGTGCCAGCAGTCGAGGGGGAGGGCTGATCTCCAATGGCTACACCTTC. Translation: CASSRGGGLISNGYTF.

The rearrangement uses TRBV9 and TRBJ2-1; perhaps TRBD2 as D (6 bases). The CDR3 is made up of 13 amino acids. V lost 2 bases and J lost 9, with 12 bases in between. Germline lookup yields CDR1 SGDLS and CDR2 YYNGEE. The CDR3: CASSVTSSGEQFF. CDR3 in DNA: TGTGCCAGCAGCGTCACTAGCAGCGGTGAGCAGTTCTTC.

This chain uses TRBV19 with TRBJ2-5; TRBD2 matches 7 bases. CDR3 size: 13 residues. Germline CDR1 LNHDA, CDR2 SQIVND (reference sequence). After removal of 5 bases from V and 5 bases from J, the junction contained 5 bases not matched to a gene. CDR3 region: CASSDSGPETQYF. The CDR3 DNA reads TGTGCCAGTAGTGATAGCGGGCCGGAGACCCAGTACTTC.

Only one count was recorded for this clone. The chain links TRBV29-1 to TRBJ2-3, with D possibly TRBD1 on 6 matching bases. Germline-derived CDR1 and CDR2 are SQVTM and ANQGSEA. The V gene lost 4 bases and the J gene lost 2 bases, with 13 bases spanning the gap. The CDR3 extends over 14 amino acids. CDR3 region: CSVGRQAFTDTQYF. The CDR3 nucleotides are TGCAGCGTTGGGAGACAGGCCTTCACAGATACGCAGTATTTT.

This clone came up a few times. V usage is TRBV6-6 and J usage is TRBJ1-1, with a tentative D call TRBD1 (6 bases). V lost 6 bases and J 1 base, leaving 6 bases between the germline ends. The CDR3 is 12 amino acids. CDR1 is MNHNY and CDR2 is SVGAGI in the germline V gene (reference sequence). CDR3 nucleotide sequence: TGTGCCAGCAGACAGGGGAACACTGAAGCTTTCTTT. It codes for CASRQGNTEAFF.

The genes are TRBV6-6 and TRBJ2-2, with D unclear. Between the trimmed V and J ends, which lost 0 bases and 7 bases, there was a span of 6 bases. The length of the CDR3 is 13 residues. The V gene's germline CDR1 is MNHNY and CDR2 SVGAGI (reference sequence). CDR3 protein: CASSYSMGGELFF. CDR3 nucleotides: TGTGCCAGCAGTTACTCGATGGGCGGGGAGCTGTTTTTT.

V usage is TRBV30 and J usage is TRBJ1-5; 7 nucleotides align to TRBD1. This CDR3 has 13 residues. The germline V gene has CDR1 GTSNPN and CDR2 SVGIG (reference sequence). V shed 4 bases, J shed 9 bases, and the junction held 9 bases outside the gene matches. CDR3 coding DNA: TGTGCCTGGACCGACAGGGTTTCGAGGCCCCAGCATTTT. Translated: CAWTDRVSRPQHF.

In this sample, this clone turned up once. The V call is TRBV4-1, the J call TRBJ2-1; perhaps D is TRBD1 or TRBD2 (6 bases each). CDR3 length: 15 amino acids. V was cut by 2 bases and J by 9 bases, with 17 bases left in between. Germline V gives CDR1 MGHRA, CDR2 YSYEKL. The CDR3 DNA reads as TGCGCCAGCAGCCAATGGGGGGCTATCCCTAGTGAGCAGTTCTTC. This codes for CASSQWGAIPSEQFF.

The J gene is TRBJ1-3, the V gene TRBV28; no reliable D call. The length of the CDR3 is 14 residues. Trimming removed 6 bases at V and 0 bases at J, with 9 bases between. In germline, CDR1 is MDHEN, CDR2 SYDVKM. In nucleotides, the CDR3 is TGTGCCAGCAGGTCCAGGTTCTCTGGAAACACCATATATTTT. Translation gives CASRSRFSGNTIYF.

This chain links TRBV7-8 with TRBJ1-1; D remains ambiguous. Trimming shortened V by 1 base and J by 6 bases, and 6 bases separated the two germline ends. This CDR3 contains 12 residues. The V gene's germline CDR1 is SGHVS and CDR2 FQNEAQ. CDR3: CASSLVGSEAFF. The CDR3 DNA follows: TGTGCCAGCAGCTTAGTTGGCTCTGAAGCTTTCTTT. The entire variable domain, with the rest obtained from reference TRBV7-8 and TRBJ1-1, is as follows: GAGVSQSPRYKVAKRGQDVALRCDPISGHVSLFWYQQALGQGPEFLTYFQNEAQLDKSGLPSDRFFAERPEGSVSTLKIQRTQQEDSAVYLCASSLVGSEAFFGQGTRLTVV.

The gene calls are TRBV11-2 and TRBJ2-6, with a tentative D call TRBD1 (5 bases). The germline gives CDR1 SGHAT, CDR2 FQNNGV. The V and J ends lost 3 bases and 1 base respectively, with 16 bases between them. The CDR3 has 18 amino acids. CDR3 nucleotides: TGTGCCAGCAGCTTTCGACGGGTAAAGGGGTCTGGGGCCAACGTCCTGACTTTC. Protein product: CASSFRRVKGSGANVLTF.

V gene TRBV18 combines with J gene TRBJ2-5; no definite D call. The germline V and J ends were trimmed by 2 bases and 1 base, with 8 bases remaining between them. Germline CDR1 KGHSH, CDR2 LQKENI. This CDR3 spans 14 amino acids. The CDR3 DNA sequence: TGTGCCAGCTCACCATCCAGATCCCAAGAGACCCAGTACTTC. Its protein product is CASSPSRSQETQYF.

The CDR3 reads CASSQEWLRGRGSTEAFF. In DNA form, the CDR3 reads TGCGCCAGCAGCCAAGAGTGGCTAAGAGGAAGGGGATCCACTGAAGCTTTCTTT. This chain connects TRBV4-3 to TRBJ1-1; a weak D match, TRBD1 (5 bases). The V and J ends lost 0 bases and 4 bases respectively, with 21 bases between them. The CDR3 contains 18 residues. Germline V gene lookup returns CDR1 LGHNA and CDR2 YSLEER.

The rearrangement uses TRBV27 and TRBJ1-4; D is unresolved. This CDR3 spans 12 amino acids. Trimming took off 3 bases at V and 8 bases at J, with 7 bases between the two ends. Per germline, CDR1 MNHEY and CDR2 SMNVEV (reference sequence). The DNA for the CDR3 is TGTGCCAGCAGTTTCAATGGCGAAAAACTGTTTTTT. Translation: CASSFNGEKLFF.

This chain connects TRBV5-4 to TRBJ2-3; 14 nucleotides align to TRBD2. Germline loops: CDR1 SGHNT, CDR2 YYREEE (reference sequence). The trim removed 3 bases at V and 2 bases at J, leaving 5 bases unmatched. The CDR3 length is 17 residues. This CDR3 reads CASSSGLAGAFTDTQYF. Here the CDR3 DNA reads TGTGCCAGCAGCTCGGGACTAGCGGGGGCCTTCACAGATACGCAGTATTTT.

The J gene is TRBJ1-2, the V gene TRBV7-2, with 12 bases aligning to TRBD1. CDR3 length: 17 amino acids. Germline loops: CDR1 SGHTA, CDR2 FQGNSA. After removal of 2 bases from V and 5 bases from J, the junction contained 9 bases not matched to a gene. CDR3 region: CASSLLGTGGNLYGYTF. In DNA, the CDR3 is TGTGCCAGCAGCTTACTGGGGACAGGGGGCAACCTATATGGCTACACCTTC.

The V gene is TRBV6-1, the J gene TRBJ2-4, with 11 bases that match TRBD1. Germline CDR1 and CDR2: MNHNS and SASEGT. This CDR3 comprises 14 residues. Trimming cost V 5 bases and J 6 bases; bases outside gene matches: 3. The CDR3 bases are TGTGCCAGCAGTAACGGACAGGGGGCAAACATTCAGTACTTC. This codes for CASSNGQGANIQYF.

This chain links TRBV28 with TRBJ1-2; 8 bases map to TRBD1. V shed 4 bases, J shed 3 bases, and the junction held 1 base outside the gene matches. CDR1 and CDR2 from the germline V gene are MDHEN and SYDVKM. The CDR3 runs to 13 residues. CDR3 amino acids: CASSSGGDYGYTF. In DNA, the CDR3 is TGTGCCAGCAGTTCAGGGGGCGACTATGGCTACACCTTC.

The rearrangement joins TRBV7-2 to TRBJ2-4, with D perhaps assigned TRBD1 or TRBD2 (5 bases each). The V end lost 5 bases, the J end lost 8 bases, and 10 bases lay between the germline ends. This CDR3 has 12 amino acids. Germline V gene sequence: CDR1 SGHTA, CDR2 FQGNSA. CDR3 sequence (DNA): TGTGCCAGCAGCCGGGACGCCGACATTCAGTACTTC. Its protein is CASSRDADIQYF.